One sample yielded the 12 T cell receptor beta chains listed below, sequenced in a study of T cells in Graves' hyperthyroidism and ophthalmopathy. Amplification yielded TCR beta CDR3 regions, with RNA transcripts as the source. HTBI primers were employed in a first-round RT-PCR of the TCR CDR3. A single record per CDR3 protein comes from TCRdb applying MiXCR to the multiplex PCR reads. The data contain 300,000 to 450,000 distinct CDR3 sequences, roughly 15% of them singletons. The sequenced material came from blood. The receptor source for this set is a woman aged 30 to 39 with Graves' ophthalmopathy.

This clonotype was seen only a few times. This chain links TRBV5-5 with TRBJ1-5; D perhaps matches TRBD1 (6 bases). V lost 2 bases, J lost 0 bases, and 12 bases lay in between. Germline V gene sequence: CDR1 SGHKS, CDR2 YYEKEE (reference sequence). The CDR3 extends over 16 amino acids. For the CDR3, the DNA is TGTGCCAGCAGCTTCGGGACACAAGATAGCAATCAGCCCCAGCATTTT. It yields the protein CASSFGTQDSNQPQHF.

This clonotype was observed many times. The V gene is TRBV30, the J gene TRBJ2-3; possible D gene TRBD2, 6 bases. This CDR3 spans 13 amino acids. V shed 1 base and J shed 8 bases, with 13 bases lying between them. CDR1 is GTSNPN, CDR2 SVGIG, per germline (reference sequence). DNA for the CDR3: TGTGCCTGGAGTGCGCCGGGGACTCCTACGCAGTATTTT. It is translated as CAWSAPGTPTQYF. The complete variable domain, with remaining parts taken from reference TRBV30 and TRBJ2-3, reads SQTIHQWPATLVQPVGSPLSLECTVEGTSNPNLYWYRQAAGRGLQLLFYSVGIGQISSEVPQNLSASRPQDRQFILSSKKLLLSDSGFYLCAWSAPGTPTQYFGPGTRLTVL.

A remark on this clonotype: A much more abundant neighbour one base away suggests this may be a read error. This chain's CDR3 is CATKYDGGTGELVF. CDR3 DNA sequence: TGTGCCACCAAGTACGACGGAGGGACCGGGGAGCTGGTTTTT. This chain links TRBV24-1 with TRBJ2-2, with D perhaps matching TRBD2 (6 bases). This CDR3 has 14 residues. Germline values: CDR1 KGHDR, CDR2 SFDVKD.

In its sample, this clonotype was seen many times. The chain links TRBV20-1 to TRBJ2-7; the match to TRBD2 covers 7 bases. V shed 0 bases and J 2 bases; nucleotides not matched to a gene: 4. The CDR3 totals 14 residues. Looked up from germline, CDR1 is DFQATT and CDR2 is SNEGSKA (reference sequence). The CDR3 here is CSARDQGLAYEQYF. In DNA, the CDR3 is TGCAGTGCTAGAGATCAAGGACTAGCCTACGAGCAGTACTTC.

The rearrangement links TRBV18 to TRBJ1-5; D possibly corresponds to TRBD1 (6 bases). CDR3 length: 16 residues. The V and J ends lost 6 bases and 3 bases respectively, with 18 bases between them. Germline lookup yields CDR1 KGHSH and CDR2 LQKENI. CDR3 in DNA: TGTGCCAGCTCGCTCTCCGGGACACTCCCCAATCAGCCCCAGCATTTT. This sequence encodes CASSLSGTLPNQPQHF.

The V call is TRBV27, the J call TRBJ1-5; no clear D gene. The germline V and J ends were trimmed by 3 bases and 6 bases, with 18 bases remaining between them. This CDR3 has 16 residues. Germline V gives CDR1 MNHEY, CDR2 SMNVEV (reference sequence). CDR3 amino acids: CASSFLSTPSGQPQHF. For the CDR3, the DNA is TGTGCCAGCAGTTTTTTGAGTACTCCGTCGGGTCAGCCCCAGCATTTT.

This clonotype was detected ten times or more. This rearrangement joins TRBV12-3 or TRBV12-4 to TRBJ2-2; D not resolved. The CDR3 loop spans 13 amino acids. Trimming cost V 5 bases and J 5 bases, with 9 bases left between them. The CDR3 spells CASSVYPTGELFF. In DNA, the CDR3 is TGTGCCAGCAGTGTATACCCGACCGGGGAGCTGTTTTTT.

This clonotype was counted a few times. The chain joins TRBV5-8 to TRBJ1-2; D not certain. Germline V gene sequence: CDR1 SGHTS, CDR2 YDEGEE. Trimming took off 4 bases at V and 1 base at J, with 8 bases between the two ends. The CDR3 runs to 13 residues. The CDR3 DNA reads as TGTGCCAGCAGCCCAACCATTAACTATGGCTACACCTTC. It encodes CASSPTINYGYTF. Full variable domain (rest looked up from reference TRBV5-8 and TRBJ1-2): EAGVTQSPTHLIKTRGQQATLRCSPISGHTSVYWYQQALGLGLQFLLWYDEGEERNRGNFPPRFSGRQFPNYSSELNVNALELEDSALYLCASSPTINYGYTFGSGTRLTVV.

This clonotype was seen only a few times. The chain recombines TRBV7-9 with TRBJ1-2, with 7 bases aligning to TRBD1. Per the germline V gene, CDR1 is SEHNR and CDR2 is FQNEAQ (reference sequence). Unmatched junction bases numbered 7, after V lost 5 bases and J lost 1 base. This CDR3 is 15 amino acids long. The CDR3 reads CASSPGGQLNYGYTF. Here the CDR3 DNA reads TGTGCCAGCAGCCCGGGGGGACAGCTTAACTATGGCTACACCTTC.

At least ten counts were recorded for this clonotype. V gene TRBV11-3 combines with J gene TRBJ1-1; unclear D gene. The germline CDR1 and CDR2 sequences are SGHNT and YENEEA. The V gene lost 5 bases and the J gene lost 2 bases, with 12 bases spanning the gap. There are 14 residues in the CDR3. CDR3 region: CASSHTRINTEAFF. CDR3 bases: TGTGCCAGCAGCCACACCCGAATTAACACTGAAGCTTTCTTT.

This clonotype was observed many times. The chain couples TRBV30 to TRBJ2-3; tentatively, D is TRBD2 (6 bases). The CDR3 sequence is 16 residues long. V shed 3 bases and J shed 0 bases, with 16 bases lying between them. Germline V gene sequence: CDR1 GTSNPN, CDR2 SVGIG (reference sequence). CDR3 in DNA: TGTGCCTGGAGCGCCCGTCGGGCGGGGAGCACAGATACGCAGTATTTT. Its translation: CAWSARRAGSTDTQYF. The whole variable domain, remainder taken from reference TRBV30 and TRBJ2-3, is SQTIHQWPATLVQPVGSPLSLECTVEGTSNPNLYWYRQAAGRGLQLLFYSVGIGQISSEVPQNLSASRPQDRQFILSSKKLLLSDSGFYLCAWSARRAGSTDTQYFGPGTRLTVL.

This clonotype was seen ten or more times. The chain carries TRBV11-2 and TRBJ1-1; TRBD1 agrees at 7 bases. Germline lookup yields CDR1 SGHAT and CDR2 FQNNGV. The V segment lost 4 bases and the J segment 11 bases; nucleotides outside the gene matches: 10. The CDR3 has 13 residues. As DNA, the CDR3 is TGTGCCAGCAGCTCCCCCCTGAGGGGGCTGGCTTTCTTT. Translating gives CASSSPLRGLAFF.